The 22 T cell receptor beta chains in this list originate from one sample, sequenced in a study of T cells after yellow fever vaccination. TCRdb redid the calling of the 5' RACE reads with MiXCR, one entry per CDR3 protein. Of fewer than 400,000 distinct CDR3 sequences listed, 9.5% to 12% are singletons. The input for sequencing was CD4+ T cells sorted from PBMCs, taken 45 days after the yellow fever booster vaccination. All receptors derive from a man in his late teens or twenties who received the YFV17D yellow fever vaccine.

The sample holds many counts of this clonotype. The chain carries TRBV4-2 and TRBJ2-1; D remains unclear. This CDR3 region has 12 residues. The ends were cut back, 0 bases at V and 10 bases at J, with 7 bases in the middle. Germline assignment: CDR1 LGHNA and CDR2 YNFKEQ. CDR3 loop: CASSQDLLEQFF. The CDR3 nucleotides are TGTGCCAGCAGCCAAGATTTATTAGAGCAGTTCTTC.

The chain employs TRBV20-1 and TRBJ1-1; 9 bases line up with TRBD1. Germline V CDR1 and CDR2: DFQATT, SNEGSKA (reference sequence). The V gene end was trimmed by 4 bases and the J gene end by 1 base; junction bases not matched to a gene: 1. CDR3 length: 13 amino acids. CDR3 protein: CSATDRGNTEAFF. The DNA of the CDR3 is TGCAGTGCTACGGACAGGGGGAACACTGAAGCTTTCTTT.

The rearrangement joins TRBV24-1 to TRBJ2-2; 7 positions agree with TRBD1. V was pared by 4 bases and J by 7 bases, with 5 bases of the junction left unmatched. The CDR3 sequence is 14 residues long. Germline lookup yields CDR1 KGHDR and CDR2 SFDVKD. CDR3 in DNA: TGTGCCACCAGTGAACAGGGGTACCGCGGGGAGCTGTTTTTT. Translation gives CATSEQGYRGELFF.

This clonotype came up many times. The chain joins TRBV2 to TRBJ1-1, with no clear D. CDR1 SNHLY and CDR2 FYNNEI come from the germline V gene. Trimming removed 5 bases from V and 5 bases from J, with 9 bases in between. This CDR3 region has 12 residues. Here the CDR3 DNA reads TGTGCCAGCAGTCGACAACGAACTGAAGCTTTCTTT. Its protein product is CASSRQRTEAFF.

There are a few counts of this clonotype. This sequence joins TRBV5-6 and TRBJ1-5; D is ambiguous. Germline V gene sequence: CDR1 SGHDT, CDR2 YYEEEE. The CDR3 spans 14 residues. Trimming took 4 bases from V and 7 from J, leaving 15 bases between them. The CDR3 loop is CASSQTGVGQPQHF. CDR3 DNA: TGTGCCAGCAGCCAGACCGGGGTGGGGCAGCCCCAGCATTTT.

The sample holds a few counts of this clonotype. The chain uses TRBV9 and TRBJ2-7, with D perhaps matching TRBD1 (5 bases). CDR3 length: 14 amino acids. V lost 2 bases, J lost 1 base, and 10 bases lay in between. Germline V lookup: CDR1 SGDLS, CDR2 YYNGEE. CDR3 protein: CASSVDRLSYEQYF. The CDR3 nucleotides read TGTGCCAGCAGCGTCGACAGATTATCCTACGAGCAGTACTTC. Combining the CDR3 with reference TRBV9 and TRBJ2-7 gives the whole variable domain DSGVTQTPKHLITATGQRVTLRCSPRSGDLSVYWYQQSLDQGLQFLIQYYNGEERAKGNILERFSAQQFPDLHSELNLSSLELGDSALYFCASSVDRLSYEQYFGPGTRLTVT.

V is TRBV7-3 and J is TRBJ2-3; D possibly corresponds to TRBD2 (6 bases). Germline V gene lookup returns CDR1 SGHTA and CDR2 FQGTGA. The CDR3 loop spans 15 amino acids. Between the trimmed V and J ends, which lost 0 bases and 3 bases, there was a span of 10 bases. The CDR3 region is CASSLTRLATDTQYF. The DNA for the CDR3 is TGTGCCAGCAGCTTAACACGCCTAGCGACAGATACGCAGTATTTT.

V is TRBV18 and J is TRBJ1-2; D is unresolved. In germline, CDR1 is KGHSH, CDR2 LQKENI. Trimming removed 3 bases at V and 4 bases at J, with 9 bases between. The CDR3 is 13 residues long. CDR3 region: CASSPLDLYGYTF. The CDR3 DNA sequence: TGTGCCAGCTCACCCTTGGACCTCTATGGCTACACCTTC.

V is TRBV19 and J is TRBJ1-4; D call uncertain. CDR1 is LNHDA, CDR2 SQIVND, per germline (reference sequence). The CDR3 sequence is 15 residues long. V lost 6 bases to trimming and J lost 10 bases, with 21 bases between them. The CDR3 DNA sequence: TGTGCCAGTAGCCGAGGCGGGTCTATCCTGGGAAAACTGTTTTTT. It yields the protein CASSRGGSILGKLFF.

The chain uses TRBV7-9 and TRBJ1-4; no clear D. The CDR3 is 13 residues long. V lost 7 bases and J lost 4, with 10 bases in between. CDR1 and CDR2 from the germline V gene are SEHNR and FQNEAQ (reference sequence). CDR3 region: CASTGRNNEKLFF. In DNA form, the CDR3 reads TGTGCCAGCACCGGGCGAAATAATGAAAAACTGTTTTTT.

This clonotype has more than one count but fewer than ten. The chain links TRBV15 to TRBJ2-7; possibly TRBD2 for D (6 bases). The germline V gene encodes CDR1 LNHNV and CDR2 YYDKDF (reference sequence). Deletions cut 0 bases from V and 7 bases from J, with 7 bases between. This CDR3 region has 12 residues. The CDR3 sequence is CATSRDRGEQYV. The CDR3 DNA reads TGTGCCACCAGCAGAGATCGGGGGGAGCAGTACGTC.

This rearrangement joins TRBV27 to TRBJ1-6; maybe TRBD1 (6 bases). The CDR3 covers 15 residues. The ends were cut back, 6 bases at V and 8 bases at J, with 17 bases in the middle. Germline assignment: CDR1 MNHEY and CDR2 SMNVEV (reference sequence). DNA of the CDR3: TGTGCCAGCAGCAAAGATCGGACAGTCTATTCACCCCTCCACTTT. Translating it yields CASSKDRTVYSPLHF.

This clonotype was picked up a small number of times. The chain joins TRBV5-1 to TRBJ2-5; weak D call: TRBD1 (6 bases). This CDR3 has 14 amino acids. V lost 4 bases and J 5 bases, leaving 15 bases between the germline ends. The germline V gene encodes CDR1 SGHRS and CDR2 YFSETQ. This CDR3 reads CASSQNTGMETQYF. The CDR3, as DNA: TGCGCCAGCAGCCAGAATACAGGGATGGAGACCCAGTACTTC. The variable domain in full, with the rest retrieved from reference TRBV5-1 and TRBJ2-5, is KAGVTQTPRYLIKTRGQQVTLSCSPISGHRSVSWYQQTPGQGLQFLFEYFSETQRNKGNFPGRFSGRQFSNSRSEMNVSTLELGDSALYLCASSQNTGMETQYFGPGTRLLVL.

This sequence joins TRBV7-8 and TRBJ1-4, with a weak D call TRBD1 (5 bases). Deletions cut 5 bases from V and 7 bases from J, with 14 bases between. The CDR3 runs 14 residues. Per the germline V gene, CDR1 is SGHVS and CDR2 is FQNEAQ. The CDR3: CASSPGGAVEKLFF. The CDR3 DNA reads TGTGCCAGCAGCCCCGGGGGAGCAGTTGAAAAACTGTTTTTT.

This clonotype appeared a few times. J is TRBJ2-1 and V is TRBV20-1; 7 bases agree with TRBD1. The CDR3 extends over 17 amino acids. J lost 7 bases, V lost 4 bases, and 19 bases had no gene match. Germline V CDR1 and CDR2: DFQATT, SNEGSKA (reference sequence). Here the CDR3 reads CSATRYFGQEFANEQFF. In nucleotides, the CDR3 is TGCAGTGCTACGCGATACTTTGGACAGGAATTTGCAAATGAGCAGTTCTTC.

A few counts support this clonotype. The rearrangement uses TRBV4-3 and TRBJ2-5, with 12 bases lining up with TRBD2. This CDR3 region has 16 residues. Per the germline V gene, CDR1 is LGHNA and CDR2 is YSLEER. V was pared by 1 base and J by 5 bases, with 5 bases of the junction left unmatched. CDR3 residues: CASSQASGGAVETQYF. DNA for the CDR3: TGCGCCAGCAGCCAAGCTAGCGGGGGGGCCGTGGAGACCCAGTACTTC.

This clonotype has only a few counts. The rearrangement joins TRBV20-1 to TRBJ2-1; 10 bases match TRBD1. Germline lookup yields CDR1 DFQATT and CDR2 SNEGSKA (reference sequence). This CDR3 is built from 14 residues. V lost 5 bases and J lost 5; bases outside the gene matches: 6. The CDR3 region has the DNA TGCAGTGCTCTTGCCGGGACAGGGGACAATGAGCAGTTCTTC. It translates to CSALAGTGDNEQFF.

The gene calls are TRBV5-1 and TRBJ1-1; D is possibly TRBD1 (6 bases). Trimming removed 5 bases at V and 1 base at J, with 12 bases between. CDR1 and CDR2 (germline): SGHRS, YFSETQ. CDR3 length equals 14 residues. The CDR3 loop reads CASRLGQPNTEAFF. The CDR3 bases are TGCGCCAGCAGACTCGGACAGCCGAACACTGAAGCTTTCTTT.

This clonotype was seen more than once but under ten times. The chain combines TRBV12-3 or TRBV12-4 with TRBJ2-1; 14 bases map to TRBD2. The trim removed 6 bases at V and 4 bases at J, leaving 8 bases unmatched. The CDR3 is 17 residues long. CDR3: CASSRLAGGPKYNEQFF. The CDR3 DNA reads TGTGCCAGCAGCCGACTAGCGGGGGGGCCGAAGTACAATGAGCAGTTCTTC.

This clonotype was picked up a small number of times. The chain employs TRBV7-3 and TRBJ2-3; D uncertain. Trimming pared 4 bases from V and 5 bases from J, leaving 16 bases between. The length of the CDR3 is 15 residues. CDR1 is SGHTA, CDR2 FQGTGA, per germline. DNA of the CDR3: TGTGCCAGCAGCTCGGCCTGGGCCTCGGAAGATACGCAGTATTTT. It is translated as CASSSAWASEDTQYF.

This clonotype appeared a few times. The genes are TRBV3-1 and TRBJ2-5; TRBD1 aligns across 7 bases. CDR1 and CDR2 from the germline V gene are LGHDT and YNNKEL (reference sequence). The trim removed 3 bases at V and 6 bases at J, leaving 7 bases unmatched. The CDR3 contains 14 residues. DNA for the CDR3: TGTGCCAGCAGCCAGCTGACAGGGAGACAGACCCAGTACTTC. It specifies CASSQLTGRQTQYF.

Only a few counts were recorded for this clonotype. This chain links TRBV5-1 with TRBJ2-1; the match to TRBD2 covers 8 bases. Germline CDR1 is SGHRS and CDR2 is YFSETQ. V lost 0 bases to trimming and J lost 8 bases; unmatched junction nucleotides: 7. The length of the CDR3 is 15 residues. CDR3 in DNA: TGCGCCAGCAGCTTGGCCCGGGGGGGCGCGGATGAGCAGTTCTTC. As protein: CASSLARGGADEQFF. The variable domain in full, with the rest retrieved from reference TRBV5-1 and TRBJ2-1, is KAGVTQTPRYLIKTRGQQVTLSCSPISGHRSVSWYQQTPGQGLQFLFEYFSETQRNKGNFPGRFSGRQFSNSRSEMNVSTLELGDSALYLCASSLARGGADEQFFGPGTRLTVL.